A single sample is the source of the 25 T cell receptor beta chains below, sequenced in a study of blood T cell repertoires in COVID-19. Here immunoSEQ multiplex PCR was the method, and the copy in TCRdb shows in-frame clones only, minus some. The data show under 350,000 clones, about 83% seen once. Material: peripheral blood. The receptors derive from a woman in her forties or fifties who had recovered from COVID-19.

The chain uses TRBV19 and TRBJ1-2, with D perhaps TRBD1 (5 bases). In germline, CDR1 is LNHDA, CDR2 SQIVND (reference sequence). Deletions cut 5 bases from V and 6 bases from J, with 19 bases between. CDR3 length: 15 amino acids. CDR3 coding DNA: TGTGCCAGTAGTCCAATCACGGGACTTGGGGATGGCTACACCTTC. Protein product: CASSPITGLGDGYTF.

The V gene is TRBV11-2, the J gene TRBJ1-6, with TRBD1 as a possible D gene (6 bases). Germline lookup yields CDR1 SGHAT and CDR2 FQNNGV. V was shortened by 6 bases and J by 2 bases, with 11 bases between the two germline ends. The CDR3 has 15 residues. CDR3 sequence reads: CASSFRTAYNSPLHF. The CDR3 DNA reads TGTGCCAGCAGTTTCCGGACAGCCTATAATTCACCCCTCCACTTT.

The chain employs TRBV3-1 (or the pseudogene TRBV3-2) and TRBJ2-2; TRBD1 might be the D (6 bases). V dropped 1 base and J dropped 8 bases, with 11 bases sitting between them. The CDR3 contains 14 residues. Per germline, CDR1 LGHDT and CDR2 YNNKEL (reference sequence). In DNA form, the CDR3 reads TGTGCCAGCAGCCAAGGAACAGGGCCGGGGGAGCTGTTTTTT. Encoded protein: CASSQGTGPGELFF.

The chain recombines TRBV19 with TRBJ2-3; TRBD1 matches at 12 bases. CDR1 LNHDA and CDR2 SQIVND come from the germline V gene (reference sequence). The CDR3 has 15 amino acids. V was pared by 0 bases and J by 7 bases, with 2 bases of the junction left unmatched. CDR3 in amino acids: CASSIEGQGANTQYF. As DNA, the CDR3 is TGTGCCAGTAGTATAGAGGGACAGGGGGCGAATACGCAGTATTTT.

The CDR3 protein is CASSSNYGLARSHEQFF. The CDR3, as DNA: TGTGCCAGCAGCTCAAACTACGGACTAGCGAGGTCACATGAGCAGTTCTTC. V usage is TRBV7-9 and J usage is TRBJ2-1, with 9 bases matching TRBD2. The germline V gene encodes CDR1 SEHNR and CDR2 FQNEAQ (reference sequence). The CDR3 extends over 17 amino acids. V lost 4 bases, J lost 8 bases, and 15 bases stayed unmatched.

The V gene is TRBV29-1, the J gene TRBJ1-2; 7 bases fit TRBD1. The V segment lost 3 bases and the J segment 4 bases; nucleotides outside the gene matches: 11. Germline CDR1 and CDR2: SQVTM and ANQGSEA. The CDR3 has 15 amino acids. CDR3 loop: CSVEAHQGQIYGYTF. The CDR3 DNA reads as TGCAGCGTTGAGGCCCACCAGGGACAGATCTATGGCTACACCTTC.

The gene calls are TRBV4-3 and TRBJ2-2; a weak D match, TRBD1 (6 bases). The ends were cut back, 4 bases at V and 0 bases at J, with 15 bases in the middle. CDR1 is LGHNA and CDR2 is YSLEER in the germline V gene. The CDR3 has 17 residues. CDR3 nucleotide sequence: TGCGCCAGCAGCCGATCCGACAGGTTCGCGAACACCGGGGAGCTGTTTTTT. This codes for CASSRSDRFANTGELFF.

V and J are TRBV9 and TRBJ2-5; 7 nucleotides agree with TRBD2. The CDR3 loop spans 16 amino acids. CDR1 and CDR2 (germline): SGDLS, YYNGEE. After removal of 0 bases from V and 4 bases from J, the junction contained 9 bases not matched to a gene. CDR3 region: CASSVGSGRVAETQYF. CDR3 nucleotides: TGTGCCAGCAGCGTAGGATCGGGGAGGGTGGCAGAGACCCAGTACTTC.

The chain uses TRBV2 and TRBJ2-7, with 7 positions matching TRBD1. V lost 7 bases to trimming and J lost 3 bases; unmatched junction nucleotides: 15. This CDR3 has 16 residues. CDR1 is SNHLY, CDR2 FYNNEI, per germline. The CDR3 DNA sequence: TGTGCCAGCAAACGACAGGGCACTCAAACAGGCTACGAGCAGTACTTC. Its protein is CASKRQGTQTGYEQYF.

The chain couples TRBV10-3 to TRBJ1-1, with a weak D call TRBD1 (5 bases). The V end lost 1 base, the J end lost 1 base, and 13 bases lay between the germline ends. From germline, CDR1 is ENHRY and CDR2 SYGVKD. This CDR3 spans 16 amino acids. In DNA, the CDR3 is TGTGCCATCAGTGAGTTACAGGCCCCTCAGAACACTGAAGCTTTCTTT. This gives the protein CAISELQAPQNTEAFF.

The chain combines TRBV27 with TRBJ2-1; D gene ambiguous. Germline V gene sequence: CDR1 MNHEY, CDR2 SMNVEV (reference sequence). Between the trimmed V and J ends, which lost 3 bases and 2 bases, there was a span of 8 bases. The CDR3 totals 14 residues. CDR3 nucleotide sequence: TGTGCCAGCAGTTTTCGTGCGGCCTACAATGAGCAGTTCTTC. Protein sequence: CASSFRAAYNEQFF.

This clone has just a few counts. The chain carries TRBV27 and TRBJ1-4; D is undetermined. Germline V gives CDR1 MNHEY, CDR2 SMNVEV (reference sequence). CDR3 length: 13 amino acids. The V end lost 3 bases, the J end lost 8 bases, and 10 bases lay between the germline ends. CDR3 coding DNA: TGTGCCAGCAGTTTGAGGGCGGACGAAAAACTGTTTTTT. Translating gives CASSLRADEKLFF.

This chain links TRBV6-1 with TRBJ1-6; D is ambiguous. Per germline, CDR1 MNHNS and CDR2 SASEGT. This CDR3 is 14 amino acids long. V was shortened by 2 bases and J by 10 bases, with 12 bases between the two germline ends. CDR3 protein: CASSESQSRSPLHF. CDR3 bases: TGTGCCAGCAGTGAATCCCAGTCTAGGTCACCCCTCCACTTT.

The chain couples TRBV7-6 to TRBJ2-3; 9 nucleotides line up with TRBD1. CDR1 and CDR2 from the germline V gene are SGHVS and FNYEAQ. The CDR3 extends over 20 amino acids. V lost 1 base and J lost 3; bases outside the gene matches: 17. CDR3 bases: TGTGCCAGCAGCTTAGTTTTCGGGGGACAGGGAGGTGTACGGACAGATACGCAGTATTTT. This translates into CASSLVFGGQGGVRTDTQYF.

A few counts support this clone. The chain employs TRBV18 and TRBJ1-6, with TRBD1 identical over 9 bases. V lost 6 bases to trimming and J lost 9 bases; unmatched junction nucleotides: 6. Germline V gene data show CDR1 as KGHSH and CDR2 as LQKENI. There are 14 residues in the CDR3. CDR3 sequence (DNA): TGTGCCAGCTCTACCGGGACAGGGACTTCACCCCTCCACTTT. This translates into CASSTGTGTSPLHF.

The chain carries TRBV28 and TRBJ1-4; tentative D call: TRBD1 (5 bases). CDR1 MDHEN and CDR2 SYDVKM come from the germline V gene. The V and J ends lost 11 bases and 7 bases respectively, with 17 bases between them. The CDR3 contains 13 residues. CDR3 residues: CASTGVNSEKLFF. CDR3 DNA: TGTGCCTCCACGGGGGTAAATTCTGAAAAACTGTTTTTT.

The V and J genes are TRBV5-1 and TRBJ2-3, with TRBD2 as a possible D gene (6 bases). V lost 4 bases to trimming and J lost 0 bases, with 12 bases between them. The CDR3 is made up of 15 amino acids. CDR1 and CDR2 (germline): SGHRS, YFSETQ. The CDR3 coding sequence is TGCGCCAGCAGCCCGGGGGTCGGTAGCACAGATACGCAGTATTTT. Amino acids: CASSPGVGSTDTQYF.

The chain joins TRBV28 to TRBJ1-2; 9 bases are shared with TRBD1. CDR3 length equals 15 residues. V lost 6 bases and J lost 3; bases outside the gene matches: 8. Germline-derived CDR1 and CDR2 are MDHEN and SYDVKM. CDR3 bases: TGTGCCAGCAGACCAGGGACAGGGAGTCACTATGGCTACACCTTC. Residues: CASRPGTGSHYGYTF.

The chain uses TRBV24-1 and TRBJ2-2; tentatively, D is TRBD1 (6 bases). The CDR3 contains 13 residues. Deletions cut 9 bases from V and 7 bases from J, with 14 bases between. From germline, CDR1 is KGHDR and CDR2 SFDVKD. This CDR3 reads CATRGRGGGELFF. As DNA, the CDR3 is TGTGCCACCCGGGGCAGGGGTGGCGGGGAGCTGTTTTTT.

The J gene is TRBJ2-2, the V gene TRBV2; TRBD2 is a possible D gene (5 bases). V shed 5 bases and J shed 0 bases, with 7 bases lying between them. Germline CDR1 is SNHLY and CDR2 is FYNNEI. The CDR3 contains 14 residues. The DNA for the CDR3 is TGTGCCAGCAGTAGACTATCGAACACCGGGGAGCTGTTTTTT. As protein: CASSRLSNTGELFF. Based on the CDR3 plus reference TRBV2 and TRBJ2-2, the full variable domain is EPEVTQTPSHQVTQMGQEVILRCVPISNHLYFYWYRQILGQKVEFLVSFYNNEISEKSEIFDDQFSVERPDGSNFTLKIRSTKLEDSAMYFCASSRLSNTGELFFGEGSRLTVL.

In its sample, this clone was seen a few times. V gene TRBV19 combines with J gene TRBJ2-7; TRBD1 matches at 8 bases. Trimming at V came to 5 bases and at J to 3 bases, leaving 6 bases not matched to a gene. The germline V gene encodes CDR1 LNHDA and CDR2 SQIVND (reference sequence). This CDR3 has 14 residues. As DNA, the CDR3 is TGTGCCAGTAGTGGAGACAGGGGTGGCTACGAGCAGTACTTC. It yields the protein CASSGDRGGYEQYF. The full variable domain, in which reference TRBV19 and TRBJ2-7 provide the parts outside the CDR3, is DGGITQSPKYLFRKEGQNVTLSCEQNLNHDAMYWYRQDPGQGLRLIYYSQIVNDFQKGDIAEGYSVSREKKESFPLTVTSAQKNPTAFYLCASSGDRGGYEQYFGPGTRLTVT.

This chain connects TRBV29-1 to TRBJ2-2; TRBD1 aligns across 9 bases. J lost 7 bases, V lost 8 bases, and 17 bases had no gene match. Germline assignment: CDR1 SQVTM and CDR2 ANQGSEA. This CDR3 has 16 amino acids. The CDR3 nucleotides read TGCAGCACCCAGGACAGGGGCAGTCCGACGGGCGGGGAGCTGTTTTTT. Translating gives CSTQDRGSPTGGELFF.

V usage is TRBV24-1 and J usage is TRBJ1-2, with 8 bases aligning to TRBD1. V was pared by 1 base and J by 8 bases, with 5 bases of the junction left unmatched. The CDR3 has 14 amino acids. In germline, CDR1 is KGHDR, CDR2 SFDVKD. CDR3 region: CATSDFAGGGGYTF. The DNA for the CDR3 is TGTGCCACCAGTGATTTCGCAGGGGGCGGAGGCTACACCTTC.

This sequence joins TRBV4-1 and TRBJ2-7; possible D gene TRBD2, 5 bases. Germline CDR1 reads MGHRA; CDR2 reads YSYEKL. The ends were cut back, 0 bases at V and 4 bases at J, with 13 bases in the middle. This CDR3 comprises 15 residues. For the CDR3, the DNA is TGCGCCAGCAGCCAAGAAAGGGAGCCTTTTTACGAGCAGTACTTC. Protein product: CASSQEREPFYEQYF.

V is TRBV10-3 and J is TRBJ2-2; a possible D gene is TRBD2 (6 bases). This CDR3 is 19 amino acids long. From germline, CDR1 is ENHRY and CDR2 SYGVKD. The ends were cut back, 0 bases at V and 0 bases at J, with 17 bases in the middle. This CDR3 reads CAISESTVGTVPNTGELFF. The DNA for the CDR3 is TGTGCCATCAGTGAGTCGACGGTGGGGACTGTCCCGAACACCGGGGAGCTGTTTTTT.